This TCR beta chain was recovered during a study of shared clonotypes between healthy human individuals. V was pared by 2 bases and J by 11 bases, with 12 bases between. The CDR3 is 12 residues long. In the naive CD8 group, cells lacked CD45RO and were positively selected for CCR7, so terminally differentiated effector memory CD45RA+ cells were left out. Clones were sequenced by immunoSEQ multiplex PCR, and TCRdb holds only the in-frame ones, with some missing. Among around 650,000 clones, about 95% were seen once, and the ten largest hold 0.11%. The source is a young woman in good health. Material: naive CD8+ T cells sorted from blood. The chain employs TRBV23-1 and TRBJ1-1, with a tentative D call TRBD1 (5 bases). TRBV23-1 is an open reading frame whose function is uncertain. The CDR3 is CASSQMGRQAFF. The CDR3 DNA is TGCGCCAGCAGTCAAATGGGACGGCAGGCTTTCTTT.